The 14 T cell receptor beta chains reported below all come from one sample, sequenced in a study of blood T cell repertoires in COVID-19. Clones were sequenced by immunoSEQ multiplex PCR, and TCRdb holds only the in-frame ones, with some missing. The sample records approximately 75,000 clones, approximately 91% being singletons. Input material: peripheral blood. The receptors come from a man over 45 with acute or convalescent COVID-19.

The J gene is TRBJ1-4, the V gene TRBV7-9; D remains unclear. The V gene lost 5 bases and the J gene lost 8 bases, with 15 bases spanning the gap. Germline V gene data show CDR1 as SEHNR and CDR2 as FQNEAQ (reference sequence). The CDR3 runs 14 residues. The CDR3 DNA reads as TGTGCCAGCAGCCTGACGGGGTCAAGGGAAAAACTGTTTTTT. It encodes CASSLTGSREKLFF.

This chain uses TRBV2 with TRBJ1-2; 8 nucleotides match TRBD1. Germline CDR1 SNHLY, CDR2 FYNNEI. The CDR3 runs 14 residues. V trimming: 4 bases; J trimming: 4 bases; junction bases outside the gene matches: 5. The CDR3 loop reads CASSGQGSSYGYTF. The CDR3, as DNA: TGTGCCAGCAGTGGACAGGGGAGTAGCTATGGCTACACCTTC. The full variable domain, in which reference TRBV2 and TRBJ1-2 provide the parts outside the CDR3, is EPEVTQTPSHQVTQMGQEVILRCVPISNHLYFYWYRQILGQKVEFLVSFYNNEISEKSEIFDDQFSVERPDGSNFTLKIRSTKLEDSAMYFCASSGQGSSYGYTFGSGTRLTVV.

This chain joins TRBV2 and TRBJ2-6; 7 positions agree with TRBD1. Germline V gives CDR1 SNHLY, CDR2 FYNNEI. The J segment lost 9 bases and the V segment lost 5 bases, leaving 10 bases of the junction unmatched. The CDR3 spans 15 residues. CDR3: CASSPTQGYGNVLTF. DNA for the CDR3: TGTGCCAGCAGTCCAACACAGGGGTACGGCAACGTCCTGACTTTC.

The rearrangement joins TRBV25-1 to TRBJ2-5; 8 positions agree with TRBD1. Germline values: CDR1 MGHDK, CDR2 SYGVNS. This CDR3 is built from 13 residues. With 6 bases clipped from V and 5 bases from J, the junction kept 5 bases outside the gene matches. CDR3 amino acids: CASRKQGEETQYF. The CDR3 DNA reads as TGTGCCAGCAGAAAACAGGGGGAGGAGACCCAGTACTTC.

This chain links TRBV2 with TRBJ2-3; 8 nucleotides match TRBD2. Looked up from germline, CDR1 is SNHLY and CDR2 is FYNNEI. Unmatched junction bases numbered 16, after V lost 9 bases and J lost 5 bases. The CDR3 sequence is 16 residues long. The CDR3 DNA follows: TGTGCCAGTCGAGCTTCGGGGGGGCCAACGCGAGATACGCAGTATTTT. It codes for CASRASGGPTRDTQYF. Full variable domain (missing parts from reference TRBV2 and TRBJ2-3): EPEVTQTPSHQVTQMGQEVILRCVPISNHLYFYWYRQILGQKVEFLVSFYNNEISEKSEIFDDQFSVERPDGSNFTLKIRSTKLEDSAMYFCASRASGGPTRDTQYFGPGTRLTVL.

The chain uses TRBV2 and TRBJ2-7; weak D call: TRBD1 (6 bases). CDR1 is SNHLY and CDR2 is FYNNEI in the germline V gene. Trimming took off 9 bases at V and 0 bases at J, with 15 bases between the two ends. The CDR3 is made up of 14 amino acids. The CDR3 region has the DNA TGTGCCAGTCTGGACAGAAAAGACTCCTACGAGCAGTACTTC. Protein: CASLDRKDSYEQYF.

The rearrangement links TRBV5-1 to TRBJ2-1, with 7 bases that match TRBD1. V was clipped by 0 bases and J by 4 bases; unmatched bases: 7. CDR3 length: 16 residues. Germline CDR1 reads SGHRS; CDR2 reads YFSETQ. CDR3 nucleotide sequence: TGCGCCAGCAGCTTGGAGGTGACAGGGTATTACAATGAGCAGTTCTTC. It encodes CASSLEVTGYYNEQFF.

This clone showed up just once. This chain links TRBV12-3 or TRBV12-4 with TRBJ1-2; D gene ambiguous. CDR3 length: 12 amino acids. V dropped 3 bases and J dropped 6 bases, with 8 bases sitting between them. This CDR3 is CASSFYGNGYTF. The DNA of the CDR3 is TGTGCCAGCAGTTTCTACGGGAATGGCTACACCTTC.

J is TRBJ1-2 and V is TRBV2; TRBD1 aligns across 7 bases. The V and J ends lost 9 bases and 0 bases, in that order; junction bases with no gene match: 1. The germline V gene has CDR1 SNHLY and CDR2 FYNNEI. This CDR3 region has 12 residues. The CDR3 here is CARQGANYGYTF. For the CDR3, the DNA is TGTGCCAGGCAGGGGGCTAACTATGGCTACACCTTC.

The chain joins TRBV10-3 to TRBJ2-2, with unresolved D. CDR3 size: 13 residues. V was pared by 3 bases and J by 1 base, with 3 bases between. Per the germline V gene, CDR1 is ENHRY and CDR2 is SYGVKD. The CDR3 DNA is TGTGCCATCAGTGACATGAACACCGGGGAGCTGTTTTTT. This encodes CAISDMNTGELFF.

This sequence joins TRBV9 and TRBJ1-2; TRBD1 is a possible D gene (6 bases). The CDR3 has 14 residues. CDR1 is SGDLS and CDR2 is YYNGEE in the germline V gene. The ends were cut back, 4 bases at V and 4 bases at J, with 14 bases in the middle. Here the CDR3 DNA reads TGTGCCAGCAGCTACCGACAGGACCGCTATGGCTACACCTTC. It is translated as CASSYRQDRYGYTF.

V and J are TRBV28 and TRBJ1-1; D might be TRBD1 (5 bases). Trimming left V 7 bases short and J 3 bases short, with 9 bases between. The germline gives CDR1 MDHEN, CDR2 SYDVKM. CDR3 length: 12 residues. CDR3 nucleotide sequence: TGTGCCAGCACAGGGTTGTACACTGAAGCTTTCTTT. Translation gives CASTGLYTEAFF.

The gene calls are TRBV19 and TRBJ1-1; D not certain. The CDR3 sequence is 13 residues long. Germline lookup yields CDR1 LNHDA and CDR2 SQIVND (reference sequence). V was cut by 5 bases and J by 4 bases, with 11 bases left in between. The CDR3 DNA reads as TGTGCCAGTAGTTACAAGGAGACCACTGAAGCTTTCTTT. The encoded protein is CASSYKETTEAFF. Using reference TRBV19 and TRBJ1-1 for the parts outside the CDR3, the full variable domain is DGGITQSPKYLFRKEGQNVTLSCEQNLNHDAMYWYRQDPGQGLRLIYYSQIVNDFQKGDIAEGYSVSREKKESFPLTVTSAQKNPTAFYLCASSYKETTEAFFGQGTRLTVV.

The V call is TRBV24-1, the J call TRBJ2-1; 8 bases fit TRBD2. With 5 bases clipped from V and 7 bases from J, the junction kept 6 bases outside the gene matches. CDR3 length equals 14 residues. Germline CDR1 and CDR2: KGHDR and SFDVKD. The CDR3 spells CATSVGGGNNEQFF. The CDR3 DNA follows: TGTGCCACCAGTGTGGGCGGGGGGAATAATGAGCAGTTCTTC.